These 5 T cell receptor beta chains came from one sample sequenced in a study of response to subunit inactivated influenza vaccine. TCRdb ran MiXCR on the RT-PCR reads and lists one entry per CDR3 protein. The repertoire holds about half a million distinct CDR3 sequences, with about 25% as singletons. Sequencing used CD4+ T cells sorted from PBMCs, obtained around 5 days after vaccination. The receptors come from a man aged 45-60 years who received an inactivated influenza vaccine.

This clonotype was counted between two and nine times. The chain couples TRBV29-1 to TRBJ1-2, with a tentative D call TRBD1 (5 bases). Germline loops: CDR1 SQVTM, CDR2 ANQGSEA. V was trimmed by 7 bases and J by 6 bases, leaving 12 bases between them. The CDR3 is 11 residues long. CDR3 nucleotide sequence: TGCAGCGCCCGAGGGACGGATGGCTACACCTTC. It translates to CSARGTDGYTF. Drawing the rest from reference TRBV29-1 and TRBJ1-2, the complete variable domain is SAVISQKPSRDICQRGTSLTIQCQVDSQVTMMFWYRQQPGQSLTLIATANQGSEATYESGFVIDKFPISRPNLTFSTLTVSNMSPEDSSIYLCSARGTDGYTFGSGTRLTVV.

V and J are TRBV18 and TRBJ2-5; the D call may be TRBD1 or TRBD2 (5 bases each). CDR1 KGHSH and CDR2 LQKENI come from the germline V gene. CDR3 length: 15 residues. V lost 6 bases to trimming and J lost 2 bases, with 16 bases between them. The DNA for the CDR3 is TGTGCCAGCTCGGGGCCAGGGAGTAGGCAAGAGACCCAGTACTTC. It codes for CASSGPGSRQETQYF. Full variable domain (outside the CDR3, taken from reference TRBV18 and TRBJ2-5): NAGVMQNPRHLVRRRGQEARLRCSPMKGHSHVYWYRQLPEEGLKFMVYLQKENIIDESGMPKERFSAEFPKEGPSILRIQQVVRGDSAAYFCASSGPGSRQETQYFGPGTRLLVL.

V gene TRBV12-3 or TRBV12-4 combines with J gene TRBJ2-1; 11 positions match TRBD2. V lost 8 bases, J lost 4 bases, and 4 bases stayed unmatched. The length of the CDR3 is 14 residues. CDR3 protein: CASATSGSYNEQFF. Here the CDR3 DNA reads TGTGCCAGCGCAACTAGCGGGAGTTACAATGAGCAGTTCTTC.

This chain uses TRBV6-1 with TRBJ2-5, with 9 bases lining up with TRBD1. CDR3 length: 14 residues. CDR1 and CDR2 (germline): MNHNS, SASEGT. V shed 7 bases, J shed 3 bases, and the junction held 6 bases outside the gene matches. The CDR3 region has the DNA TGTGCCAGCAAGGACAGGGGCCCAGAAGAGACCCAGTACTTC. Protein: CASKDRGPEETQYF.

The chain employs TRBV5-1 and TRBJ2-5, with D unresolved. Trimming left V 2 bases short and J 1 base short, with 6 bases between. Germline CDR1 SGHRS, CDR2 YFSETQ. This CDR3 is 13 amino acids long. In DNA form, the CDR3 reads TGCGCCAGCAGCTTTCCCACCCAAGAGACCCAGTACTTC. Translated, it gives CASSFPTQETQYF.